What follows are 5 T cell receptor beta chains derived from one specimen sequenced in a study of metastatic and nonmetastatic thyroid tumors. Every patient was untreated before thyroid surgery. TCRdb reprocessed the PCR reads using MiXCR. Of 9,000 to 10,000 clones listed, 9.5% to 12% were seen once; the top ten hold approximately 7.5%. The sequencing input was tumor tissue. All receptors derive from a female donor with papillary thyroid cancer or a benign thyroid nodule (not recorded which). Some clones in this sample may be carry-over from other donors' samples.

In this sample, this clone turned up many times. The chain joins TRBV20-1 to TRBJ2-1, with 7 bases matching TRBD2. The junction had 6 bases not matched to a gene; V was cut back by 1 base and J by 0 bases. CDR3 size: 16 residues. Germline-derived CDR1 and CDR2 are DFQATT and SNEGSKA (reference sequence). CDR3 nucleotides: TGCAGTGCTAGAGCAACTAGCGTTAGCTCCTACAATGAGCAGTTCTTC. Its translation is CSARATSVSSYNEQFF.

This clone was counted only a few times. The rearrangement uses TRBV12-3 or TRBV12-4 and TRBJ1-2, with TRBD1 matching 8 bases. The CDR3 has 13 amino acids. V dropped 6 bases and J dropped 5; count of bases not matched to a gene: 5. CDR3 coding DNA: TGTGCCAGCAGAGGACAGGGCGATTATGGCTACACCTTC. Its translation is CASRGQGDYGYTF.

This clone is medium-sized by share. The chain is built from TRBV12-3 or TRBV12-4 and TRBJ1-5; no reliable D call. This CDR3 comprises 14 residues. Trimming left V 3 bases short and J 5 bases short, with 11 bases between. CDR3 protein: CASSFMAADQPQHF. The DNA for the CDR3 is TGTGCCAGCAGTTTTATGGCGGCCGATCAGCCCCAGCATTTT.

This clone was recorded at least ten times. This chain uses TRBV20-1 with TRBJ2-5; TRBD1 is a possible D gene (5 bases). The V and J ends lost 2 bases and 4 bases respectively, with 11 bases between them. Germline V CDR1 and CDR2: DFQATT, SNEGSKA (reference sequence). This CDR3 region has 13 residues. The CDR3 is CSARRARGETQYF. DNA for the CDR3: TGCAGTGCTAGAAGGGCTAGGGGAGAGACCCAGTACTTC.

This chain uses TRBV10-1 with TRBJ2-3, with 9 bases that match TRBD2. The CDR3 runs 14 residues. The V gene's germline CDR1 is WNHNN and CDR2 SYGVQD (reference sequence). V shed 6 bases, J shed 8 bases, and the junction held 9 bases outside the gene matches. The DNA for the CDR3 is TGCGCCAGCAGGGAGAGCGGGAGGAGCGGTACGCAGTATTTT. Its translation is CASRESGRSGTQYF.